The rows below give T cell receptor beta chains drawn from one sample of a study of T-cell memory formation after mild COVID-19. TCRdb used MiXCR to reprocess the 5' RACE reads, holding one entry per CDR3 protein. The repertoire holds over 300,000 distinct CDR3 sequences, 20% to 25% seen once, with 20% to 25% in the top ten. Sequencing was performed on PBMCs or a T cell subset sorted from them (not recorded which). Receptors were obtained from a man aged 18 to 29 who had mild COVID-19 (a few samples of this study predate the infection). Cell type and time point are not known. The CDR3 runs from the conserved cysteine through the conserved F or W. A D gene is named only where the DNA matches it firmly. The listing skips clone size in some rows; elsewhere it reads once, few, many or a size class.

-	TRBD2	TRBV7-2	TRBJ2-3	TGTGCCAGCAGCCCCCCGGGACTAGCGCGCGGTACGCAGTATTTT	CASSPPGLARGTQYF
few	-	TRBV7-9	TRBJ2-2	TGTGCCAGCAGCCCCCCTAGGGGGGGGCCGGGCGGGGAGCTGTTTTTT	CASSPPRGGPGGELFF
-	TRBD2	TRBV7-6	TRBJ2-2	TGTGCCAGCAGCCCCCAAAGCGGGGCGAACGGGGAGCTGTTTTTT	CASSPQSGANGELFF
few	-	TRBV12-2	TRBJ2-3	TGTGCAAGTCGCTTACAGGCAGAACCTAGCACAGATACGCAGTATTTT	CASRLQAEPSTDTQYF
-	-	TRBV5-4	TRBJ1-1	TGTGCCAGCAGCTTGATCGAAACTACGAACACTGAAGCTTTCTTT	CASSLIETTNTEAFF
-	-	TRBV7-2	TRBJ1-1	TGTGCCAGCAGCTTCCACAGGGACCCGAGGACTGAAGCTTTCTTT	CASSFHRDPRTEAFF
-	-	TRBV28	TRBJ1-6	TGTGCCAGCACCCTTTTAATGTCCTATAATTCACCCCTCCACTTT	CASTLLMSYNSPLHF
many	TRBD1	TRBV5-1	TRBJ1-1	TGCGCCAGCACCCTTACAGGGGAATTTACTGAAGCTTTCTTT	CASTLTGEFTEAFF
-	-	TRBV27	TRBJ2-3	TGTGCCAGCAGTTTACGTCCAGATACGCAGTATTTT	CASSLRPDTQYF
once	-	TRBV12-3/TRBV12-4	TRBJ2-1	TGTGCCAGCAGCCCGGGACGCCAGGTATACAATGAGCAGTTCTTC	CASSPGRQVYNEQFF
-	-	TRBV6-5	TRBJ1-6	TGTGCCAGCAGTTACCGGGGACCGATCTCCTATAATTCACCCCTCCACTTT	CASSYRGPISYNSPLHF
few	-	TRBV4-1	TRBJ2-3	TGCGCCAGCAGCCCTACTCGTCCCACAGATACGCAGTATTTT	CASSPTRPTDTQYF
few	-	TRBV7-9	TRBJ1-1	TGTGCCAGCAGCCCCGGCGCTTTCTTT	CASSPGAFF
few	-	TRBV5-1	TRBJ2-5	TGCGCCAGCAGCTTGATTAAGGGGGAAGAGACCCAGTACTTC	CASSLIKGEETQYF
many	-	TRBV18	TRBJ1-1	TGTGCCAGCCAGCAAGGGGGCACTGAAGCTTTCTTT	CASQQGGTEAFF
-	-	TRBV6-2/TRBV6-3	TRBJ1-4	TGTGCCAGCAGTTATGCTCGGGGACGCGGTGAAAAACTGTTTTTT	CASSYARGRGEKLFF
few	-	TRBV4-1	TRBJ2-7	TGCGCCAGCAGCCAAGGGAGGAGTACCTCCTACGAGCAGTACTTC	CASSQGRSTSYEQYF
-	TRBD2	TRBV12-3/TRBV12-4	TRBJ2-1	TGTGCCAGCACCCTGGCGGGCGGGGGGGCCAATGAGCAGTTCTTC	CASTLAGGGANEQFF
few	-	TRBV5-1	TRBJ1-1	TGCGCCAGCAGACTGCGGGACACGAACACTGAAGCTTTCTTT	CASRLRDTNTEAFF
-	-	TRBV5-1	TRBJ2-3	TGCGCCAGCAGCTTGGACTGGGGCTCCACAGATACGCAGTATTTT	CASSLDWGSTDTQYF
-	-	TRBV12-3/TRBV12-4	TRBJ1-5	TGTGCCAGCAGTATGGGGGGCGATCAGCCCCAGCATTTT	CASSMGGDQPQHF
-	TRBD1	TRBV7-2	TRBJ2-5	TGTGCCAGCAGCATAAGGACAGGGCGAGAGACCCAGTACTTC	CASSIRTGRETQYF
-	TRBD2	TRBV5-1	TRBJ2-5	TGCGCCAGCAGCTCCGAGCGGGGGGCCCAAGAGACCCAGTACTTC	CASSSERGAQETQYF
-	TRBD1	TRBV5-1	TRBJ1-6	TGCGCCAGCAGCTCGGGACAGGGCGAGTCACCCCTCCACTTT	CASSSGQGESPLHF
-	-	TRBV7-9	TRBJ2-3	TGTGCCAGCAGCTTATCTCGGTGCGGAAACACAGATACGCAGTATTTT	CASSLSRCGNTDTQYF
-	-	TRBV10-3	TRBJ1-2	TGTGCCATCAGTGCTTTGAGGGAGGTTAAAGGCTACACCTTC	CAISALREVKGYTF
-	-	TRBV3-1	TRBJ2-5	TGTGCCAGCAGCCAAGGCGAAAGAGAGACCCAGTACTTC	CASSQGERETQYF
-	-	TRBV4-1	TRBJ2-7	TGCGCCAGCAGCCAAGATTCCACAGGAACTCTCTACGAGCAGTACTTC	CASSQDSTGTLYEQYF
many	-	TRBV7-2	TRBJ2-7	TGTGCCAGCAGCTCCTTCGGAGGTAGCCCCCTCTACGAGCAGTACTTC	CASSSFGGSPLYEQYF
-	TRBD1	TRBV7-6	TRBJ2-2	TGTGCCAGCAGCCTCCCGGACAGGGGGATCGCCGGGGAGCTGTTTTTT	CASSLPDRGIAGELFF
-	TRBD1	TRBV9	TRBJ1-5	TGTGCCAGCAGCCGTGGGACAGGGGACCAGCCCCAGCATTTT	CASSRGTGDQPQHF
-	TRBD2	TRBV20-1	TRBJ2-1	TGCAGTGCTAGGACTGCGGGGGGCAAGAATGAGCAGTTCTTC	CSARTAGGKNEQFF
few	TRBD1	TRBV11-2	TRBJ1-1	TGTGCCAGCAGCTTAGCGGCCAGGGGGGCCAGCACTGAAGCTTTCTTT	CASSLAARGASTEAFF
few	TRBD1	TRBV12-3/TRBV12-4	TRBJ1-1	TGTGCCAGCAGCCACCATCCGGGACAGGGCCGGTACACTGAAGCTTTCTTT	CASSHHPGQGRYTEAFF
-	-	TRBV6-1	TRBJ1-2	TGTGCCAGCAGTGGAGGCAGGGGACGCGATGGCTACACCTTC	CASSGGRGRDGYTF
-	-	TRBV7-9	TRBJ2-7	TGTGCCAGCAGCACGACAGTTCTTACCTACGAGCAGTACTTC	CASSTTVLTYEQYF
few	TRBD2	TRBV29-1	TRBJ2-1	TGCAGCGTGGTACTGGGAAGCGGGGGGGCCGAGCAGTTCTTC	CSVVLGSGGAEQFF
-	-	TRBV29-1	TRBJ1-2	TGCAGCGTTGAACAGTTTACTAACTATGGCTACACCTTC	CSVEQFTNYGYTF
-	-	TRBV4-1	TRBJ1-1	TGCGCCAGCAGCCAAGTACCCGCGGCGAAGCGCACTGAAGCTTTCTTT	CASSQVPAAKRTEAFF
few	TRBD2	TRBV6-2/TRBV6-3	TRBJ2-5	TGTGCCAGCAGAGGACTAGCGGGGCCCGAGACCCAGTACTTC	CASRGLAGPETQYF
-	TRBD2	TRBV5-5	TRBJ2-1	TGTGCCAGCAGCTTTGCGCGGGGGGCGTACAATGAGCAGTTCTTC	CASSFARGAYNEQFF
few	TRBD1	TRBV7-9	TRBJ2-2	TGTGCCAGCAGCTTGGGGGACAGGGCCACCGGGGAGCTGTTTTTT	CASSLGDRATGELFF
-	-	TRBV5-4	TRBJ2-2	TGTGCCAGCAATACGGATTATAACACCGGGGAGCTGTTTTTT	CASNTDYNTGELFF
-	TRBD2	TRBV7-8	TRBJ2-7	TGTGCCAGCAGCGCGGGACTAGCGGGGGACTCCTACGAGCAGTACTTC	CASSAGLAGDSYEQYF
-	-	TRBV5-1	TRBJ1-6	TGCGCCAGCAGCCGTGCGGGGGAGACTTCACCCCTCCACTTT	CASSRAGETSPLHF
-	-	TRBV10-3	TRBJ2-6	TGTGCCATCAGGGGGGATGCTGGGGCCAACGTCCTGACTTTC	CAIRGDAGANVLTF
-	-	TRBV20-1	TRBJ2-5	TGCAGTGTCGGACAGACTCAAGAGACCCAGTACTTC	CSVGQTQETQYF
-	-	TRBV6-6	TRBJ2-1	TGTGCCAGCAGTTTTACCCTAGGCGATGAGCAGTTCTTC	CASSFTLGDEQFF
few	-	TRBV9	TRBJ1-5	TGTGCCAGCAGCGATGGGGGGACGTTAAATCAGCCCCAGCATTTT	CASSDGGTLNQPQHF
-	TRBD1	TRBV5-1	TRBJ2-5	TGCGCCAGCAGCGCCGGGACAGAAGAGACCCAGTACTTC	CASSAGTEETQYF
few	TRBD1	TRBV5-1	TRBJ2-5	TGCGCCAGCAGCTTATCTGGACAGGCTCAAGAGACCCAGTACTTC	CASSLSGQAQETQYF